The T cell receptor beta chain under discussion was sequenced for a study of T cell repertoires in cytomegalovirus infection. One entry per CDR3 protein results from TCRdb running MiXCR on the reads. The table has approximately 730,000 distinct CDR3 sequences, 25% to 35% seen once. About this clonotype itself: No antigen is known for it.

The CDR3 sequence is 18 residues long. The germline CDR1 and CDR2 sequences are KGHDR and SFDVKD. Trimming removed 5 bases from V and 2 bases from J; junction bases left unmatched: 12. The receptor's source is a human donor in good health (CMV status not recorded). Some clones in this sample may be carry-over from other donors' samples. This material consisted of cultured CD8+ T cells from PBMCs, taken from culture after CMV antigen stimulation. V is TRBV24-1 and J is TRBJ2-2, with TRBD2 matching over 8 bases. The CDR3: CATSGPSSSGANTGELFF. The CDR3 DNA is TGTGCCACCAGTGGTCCCTCAAGTAGCGGGGCAAACACCGGGGAGCTGTTTTTT.